These 10 T cell receptor beta chains share one sample of origin, sequenced in a study of cytomegalovirus exposure and HLA in healthy donors. This PCR relied on a set of 60 Vbeta primers and 13 Jbeta primers. Sequencing used immunoSEQ multiplex PCR; TCRdb keeps in-frame clones, though not all of them. The sample has 150,000 to 200,000 clones, 83% seen once; the top ten hold roughly 4.5%. The source material was PBMCs. The receptors here all came from a man aged 45-60 years in good health and CMV-seropositive.

The rearrangement links TRBV27 to TRBJ2-7; 10 bases line up with TRBD1. The V gene's germline CDR1 is MNHEY and CDR2 SMNVEV (reference sequence). V shed 5 bases, J shed 3 bases, and the junction held 4 bases outside the gene matches. This CDR3 is built from 14 residues. CDR3 bases: TGTGCCAGCAGTACCGGGACAGGGGTCTACGAGCAGTACTTC. Translating it yields CASSTGTGVYEQYF.

The rearrangement uses TRBV10-2 and TRBJ1-4; 8 bases agree with TRBD1. The V gene end was trimmed by 7 bases and the J gene end by 5 bases; junction bases not matched to a gene: 3. Germline V gene sequence: CDR1 WSHSY, CDR2 SAAADI. This CDR3 region has 13 residues. CDR3 loop: CASTRTGNEKLFF. The CDR3, as DNA: TGCGCCAGCACCCGGACAGGGAATGAAAAACTGTTTTTT.

The V call is TRBV5-1, the J call TRBJ2-3; 12 bases are shared with TRBD1. Per the germline V gene, CDR1 is SGHRS and CDR2 is YFSETQ. CDR3 length: 16 amino acids. J lost 4 bases, V lost 2 bases, and 5 bases had no gene match. Here the CDR3 reads CASSLWGQGASDTQYF. In nucleotides, the CDR3 is TGCGCCAGCAGCTTATGGGGACAGGGGGCTTCAGATACGCAGTATTTT.

The genes are TRBV4-2 and TRBJ2-5, with a weak D call TRBD1 (7 bases). In germline, CDR1 is LGHNA, CDR2 YNFKEQ. The CDR3 sequence is 12 residues long. V was pared by 6 bases and J by 11 bases, with 16 bases between. CDR3 residues: CASRTGSGEQYF. The CDR3 DNA follows: TGTGCCAGCAGGACAGGGTCGGGGGAGCAGTACTTC.

V and J are TRBV28 and TRBJ2-7; D remains unclear. V lost 3 bases to trimming and J lost 1 base, with 10 bases between them. Germline V CDR1 and CDR2: MDHEN, SYDVKM. The CDR3 contains 14 residues. This chain's CDR3 is CASSFGRPSYEQYF. In DNA form, the CDR3 reads TGTGCCAGCAGTTTCGGCAGGCCGTCCTACGAGCAGTACTTC.

This chain links TRBV28 with TRBJ1-5, with 8 bases that match TRBD1. Germline CDR1 and CDR2: MDHEN and SYDVKM. The CDR3 contains 16 residues. Unmatched junction bases numbered 12, after V lost 6 bases and J lost 5 bases. CDR3 nucleotide sequence: TGTGCCAGCAGCCCTAACGGGCAGGGGGCCTATCAGCCCCAGCATTTT. The encoded protein is CASSPNGQGAYQPQHF.

A few counts support this clone. The chain recombines TRBV7-2 with TRBJ1-5, with D maybe TRBD1 (6 bases). This CDR3 contains 14 residues. Germline V CDR1 and CDR2: SGHTA, FQGNSA. Trimming removed 5 bases at V and 7 bases at J, with 15 bases between. For the CDR3, the DNA is TGTGCCAGCAGCAATCAGGGGTCTGGGCAGCCCCAGCATTTT. Its protein product is CASSNQGSGQPQHF.

The chain has TRBV9 and TRBJ2-2; TRBD2 aligns across 10 bases. The ends lost 0 bases at V and 5 bases at J; junction bases unmatched: 4. In germline, CDR1 is SGDLS, CDR2 YYNGEE. The CDR3 length is 16 residues. The CDR3, as DNA: TGTGCCAGCAGCGTAGGAGCGGGGGGGCCTACCGGGGAGCTGTTTTTT. This encodes CASSVGAGGPTGELFF. The complete variable domain, with remaining parts taken from reference TRBV9 and TRBJ2-2, reads DSGVTQTPKHLITATGQRVTLRCSPRSGDLSVYWYQQSLDQGLQFLIQYYNGEERAKGNILERFSAQQFPDLHSELNLSSLELGDSALYFCASSVGAGGPTGELFFGEGSRLTVL.

V is TRBV29-1 and J is TRBJ1-2; TRBD1 is a possible D gene (6 bases). The CDR3 has 12 residues. V was trimmed by 6 bases and J by 5 bases, leaving 13 bases between them. The germline V gene has CDR1 SQVTM and CDR2 ANQGSEA. The CDR3 sequence: CSVSDRPYGYTF. CDR3 sequence (DNA): TGCAGCGTCTCGGACAGACCGTATGGCTACACCTTC.

This clone came up once. This rearrangement joins TRBV19 to TRBJ1-1, with D maybe TRBD1 (6 bases). Trimming took off 5 bases at V and 3 bases at J, with 16 bases between the two ends. The CDR3 contains 15 residues. The germline V gene has CDR1 LNHDA and CDR2 SQIVND (reference sequence). CDR3: CASSPEGVGDTEAFF. DNA of the CDR3: TGTGCCAGTAGTCCCGAGGGGGTCGGGGACACTGAAGCTTTCTTT.